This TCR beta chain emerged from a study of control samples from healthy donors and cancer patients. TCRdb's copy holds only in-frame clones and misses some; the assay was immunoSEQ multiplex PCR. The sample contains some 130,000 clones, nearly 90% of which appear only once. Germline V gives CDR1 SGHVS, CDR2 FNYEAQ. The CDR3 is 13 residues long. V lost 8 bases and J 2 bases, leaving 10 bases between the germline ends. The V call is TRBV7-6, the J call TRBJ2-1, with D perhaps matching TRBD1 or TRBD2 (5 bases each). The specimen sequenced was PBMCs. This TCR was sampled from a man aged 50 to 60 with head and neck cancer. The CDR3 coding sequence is TGTGCCAGCGGGGGACGGACCTACAATGAGCAGTTCTTC. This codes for CASGGRTYNEQFF.